These 22 T cell receptor beta chains were sequenced from one sample in a study of siplizumab effects on memory and regulatory T cells. This table comes from immunoSEQ multiplex PCR, and its TCRdb copy is limited to in-frame clones, with some not included. The data contain about 87,000 clones, approximately 95% of them singletons. The sample taken for sequencing was non-Treg CD4+ T cells sorted from blood. The receptors here all came from a human donor in good health.

This rearrangement joins TRBV5-1 to TRBJ2-5, with no clear D. The V gene lost 2 bases and the J gene lost 2 bases, with 13 bases spanning the gap. In germline, CDR1 is SGHRS, CDR2 YFSETQ. The CDR3 totals 15 residues. The CDR3 spells CASSFSPLRQETQYF. For the CDR3, the DNA is TGCGCCAGCAGCTTTAGCCCCCTAAGGCAAGAGACCCAGTACTTC.

V usage is TRBV19 and J usage is TRBJ2-7; D is unclear. V was clipped by 4 bases and J by 1 base, with 8 bases between them. The germline V gene encodes CDR1 LNHDA and CDR2 SQIVND (reference sequence). The CDR3 contains 13 residues. CDR3: CASSRTLSYEQYF. The CDR3 DNA reads as TGTGCCAGTAGTAGGACCCTTTCCTACGAGCAGTACTTC.

The J gene is TRBJ2-7, the V gene TRBV2, with D tentatively TRBD2 (5 bases). Germline values: CDR1 SNHLY, CDR2 FYNNEI. This CDR3 has 12 residues. V lost 5 bases, J lost 5 bases, and 10 bases lay in between. This CDR3 is CASSRRGNEQYF. CDR3 nucleotides: TGTGCCAGCAGTCGACGGGGAAACGAGCAGTACTTC.

The rearrangement joins TRBV7-2 to TRBJ2-1; 8 positions agree with TRBD2. CDR3 length: 15 amino acids. V was clipped by 5 bases and J by 6 bases; unmatched bases: 9. CDR1 and CDR2 from the germline V gene are SGHTA and FQGNSA. CDR3 bases: TGTGCCAGCAGCCAAAGCAGCGGGAGACGCAATGAGCAGTTCTTC. This gives the protein CASSQSSGRRNEQFF. Based on the CDR3 plus reference TRBV7-2 and TRBJ2-1, the full variable domain is GAGVSQSPSNKVTEKGKDVELRCDPISGHTALYWYRQSLGQGLEFLIYFQGNSAPDKSGLPSDRFSAERTGGSVSTLTIQRTQQEDSAVYLCASSQSSGRRNEQFFGPGTRLTVL.

V and J are TRBV11-1 and TRBJ2-7; D uncertain. Trimming removed 3 bases at V and 2 bases at J, with 8 bases between. Germline lookup yields CDR1 SGHAT and CDR2 FQDESV (reference sequence). The CDR3 has 13 amino acids. CDR3: CASSLGRAYEQYF. CDR3 bases: TGTGCCAGCAGCTTGGGCCGAGCCTACGAGCAGTACTTC.

The V and J genes are TRBV4-1 and TRBJ2-2, with 8 bases identical to TRBD2. V gave up 0 bases and J gave up 0 bases; unmatched junction bases: 6. The CDR3 loop spans 18 amino acids. Germline V lookup: CDR1 MGHRA, CDR2 YSYEKL. CDR3 DNA sequence: TGCGCCAGCAGCCAAGACGGGGGGGCTGCTGCGAACACCGGGGAGCTGTTTTTT. Translated, it gives CASSQDGGAAANTGELFF.

The genes are TRBV19 and TRBJ1-1, with TRBD1 matching 8 bases. J was trimmed by 5 bases and V by 8 bases; bases with no gene match: 10. This CDR3 is 14 amino acids long. The germline V gene has CDR1 LNHDA and CDR2 SQIVND (reference sequence). The CDR3 sequence: CASQYRGSGTEAFF. The CDR3 bases are TGTGCCAGTCAGTACAGGGGGTCGGGGACTGAAGCTTTCTTT. Full variable domain (missing parts from reference TRBV19 and TRBJ1-1): DGGITQSPKYLFRKEGQNVTLSCEQNLNHDAMYWYRQDPGQGLRLIYYSQIVNDFQKGDIAEGYSVSREKKESFPLTVTSAQKNPTAFYLCASQYRGSGTEAFFGQGTRLTVV.

The CDR3 here is CASSQRTFPREQYF. CDR3 bases: TGTGCCAGCAGCCAGCGTACTTTCCCGCGGGAGCAGTACTTC. The chain employs TRBV5-4 and TRBJ2-7; D not certain. CDR3 size: 14 residues. The ends were cut back, 4 bases at V and 7 bases at J, with 18 bases in the middle. Germline CDR1 SGHNT, CDR2 YYREEE (reference sequence).

V is TRBV6-4 and J is TRBJ2-7; weak D call: TRBD2 (6 bases). There are 15 residues in the CDR3. Trimming took off 4 bases at V and 0 bases at J, with 13 bases between the two ends. Germline V gene sequence: CDR1 MRHNA, CDR2 SNTAGT. CDR3 protein: CASSVDSGSSYEQYF. DNA of the CDR3: TGTGCCAGCAGTGTTGATAGCGGCAGCTCCTACGAGCAGTACTTC.

The chain has TRBV5-1 and TRBJ2-7, with 11 nucleotides matching TRBD2. Germline CDR1 SGHRS, CDR2 YFSETQ. V dropped 2 bases and J dropped 6; count of bases not matched to a gene: 7. This CDR3 is 15 amino acids long. In DNA form, the CDR3 reads TGCGCCAGCAGCTTCTTGACTAGCGGGAACCTCGAGCAGTACTTC. This sequence encodes CASSFLTSGNLEQYF. Using reference TRBV5-1 and TRBJ2-7 for the parts outside the CDR3, the full variable domain is KAGVTQTPRYLIKTRGQQVTLSCSPISGHRSVSWYQQTPGQGLQFLFEYFSETQRNKGNFPGRFSGRQFSNSRSEMNVSTLELGDSALYLCASSFLTSGNLEQYFGPGTRLTVT.

V and J are TRBV5-8 and TRBJ2-7, with D possibly being TRBD1 (5 bases). The V end lost 4 bases, the J end lost 1 base, and 9 bases lay between the germline ends. This CDR3 comprises 13 residues. The V gene's germline CDR1 is SGHTS and CDR2 YDEGEE. The CDR3 sequence is CASSLRQSYEQYF. The CDR3 DNA reads as TGTGCCAGCAGCCTCAGACAGTCCTACGAGCAGTACTTC. Together with reference TRBV5-8 and TRBJ2-7, the CDR3 gives the full variable domain: EAGVTQSPTHLIKTRGQQATLRCSPISGHTSVYWYQQALGLGLQFLLWYDEGEERNRGNFPPRFSGRQFPNYSSELNVNALELEDSALYLCASSLRQSYEQYFGPGTRLTVT.

The chain recombines TRBV2 with TRBJ2-3; no reliable D call. From germline, CDR1 is SNHLY and CDR2 FYNNEI. Trimming cost V 7 bases and J 4 bases, with 9 bases left between them. This CDR3 is 12 amino acids long. CDR3 region: CASNPGPDTQYF. As DNA, the CDR3 is TGTGCCAGCAACCCCGGGCCAGATACGCAGTATTTT.

The count of this clone is one. The V gene is TRBV6-6, the J gene TRBJ2-5; TRBD1 is a possible D gene (5 bases). The CDR3 runs to 16 residues. Trimming stripped 5 bases from V and 4 bases from J, with 20 bases between. Germline CDR1 MNHNY, CDR2 SVGAGI (reference sequence). The CDR3 sequence: CASSTPLSGWGETQYF. In DNA, the CDR3 is TGTGCCAGCAGTACCCCCCTTTCAGGGTGGGGAGAGACCCAGTACTTC.

This chain links TRBV15 with TRBJ2-1; D unclear. V lost 5 bases and J lost 0, with 11 bases in between. Germline CDR1 LNHNV, CDR2 YYDKDF (reference sequence). The CDR3 sequence is 15 residues long. As DNA, the CDR3 is TGTGCCACCAGCCGACAATCTAGCTCCTACAATGAGCAGTTCTTC. It specifies CATSRQSSSYNEQFF.

The CDR3 DNA sequence: TGTGCCACCTCGGACAGGGGGGACCCTACGTTGCAGTACTTC. Its protein product is CATSDRGDPTLQYF. The chain joins TRBV10-3 to TRBJ2-7; 10 positions match TRBD1. CDR3 length equals 14 residues. The junction had 15 bases not matched to a gene; V was cut back by 10 bases and J by 9 bases. The germline V gene has CDR1 ENHRY and CDR2 SYGVKD.

CDR3 region: CASSIQNTGELFF. The CDR3 coding sequence is TGCGCCAGCAGCATTCAGAACACCGGGGAGCTGTTTTTT. This chain joins TRBV5-1 and TRBJ2-2; unclear D gene. With 4 bases removed from V and 1 base from J, the gap between germline ends came to 5 bases. The CDR3 length is 13 residues. Germline V lookup: CDR1 SGHRS, CDR2 YFSETQ. The full variable domain, in which reference TRBV5-1 and TRBJ2-2 provide the parts outside the CDR3, is KAGVTQTPRYLIKTRGQQVTLSCSPISGHRSVSWYQQTPGQGLQFLFEYFSETQRNKGNFPGRFSGRQFSNSRSEMNVSTLELGDSALYLCASSIQNTGELFFGEGSRLTVL.

The chain couples TRBV10-3 to TRBJ2-3; D may be TRBD2 (6 bases). Deletions cut 2 bases from V and 9 bases from J, with 9 bases between. Per the germline V gene, CDR1 is ENHRY and CDR2 is SYGVKD. The CDR3 has 12 amino acids. The CDR3 protein is CAISESAGTQYF. The CDR3 nucleotides read TGTGCCATCAGTGAGAGTGCGGGGACGCAGTATTTT.

The chain uses TRBV5-1 and TRBJ1-2; TRBD1 agrees at 7 bases. CDR1 is SGHRS, CDR2 YFSETQ, per germline. The CDR3 contains 13 residues. After removal of 4 bases from V and 7 bases from J, the junction contained 7 bases not matched to a gene. The CDR3 loop is CASSATGLSGYTF. The DNA for the CDR3 is TGCGCCAGCAGCGCGACAGGGTTGAGTGGCTACACCTTC.

This chain joins TRBV7-2 and TRBJ2-1; D is perhaps TRBD2 (7 bases). Germline V CDR1 and CDR2: SGHTA, FQGNSA. Trimming left V 0 bases short and J 4 bases short, with 10 bases between. The CDR3 has 15 residues. Here the CDR3 reads CASSLAGGRYNEQFF. The CDR3 DNA sequence: TGTGCCAGCAGCTTAGCGGGGGGGCGTTACAATGAGCAGTTCTTC.

The chain couples TRBV29-1 to TRBJ2-5; maybe TRBD1 (6 bases). The J call may be wrong; the DNA end is better matched by TRBJ2-7. The CDR3 runs 14 residues. Per germline, CDR1 SQVTM and CDR2 ANQGSEA. CDR3 region: CSVAVGGRFYEQYF. CDR3 nucleotides: TGCAGCGTCGCCGTTGGGGGCCGCTTCTACGAGCAGTACTTC.

The chain joins TRBV2 to TRBJ2-2; a weak D match, TRBD2 (6 bases). Trimming cost V 4 bases and J 5 bases, with 14 bases left between them. The CDR3 is 15 residues long. Germline V CDR1 and CDR2: SNHLY, FYNNEI. The CDR3 reads CASSVGGSRTGELFF. CDR3 sequence (DNA): TGTGCCAGCAGTGTAGGAGGGTCCAGGACCGGGGAGCTGTTTTTT.

The V call is TRBV10-3, the J call TRBJ1-2, with 7 positions matching TRBD1. This CDR3 has 12 residues. Germline V gives CDR1 ENHRY, CDR2 SYGVKD. J lost 5 bases, V lost 3 bases, and 0 bases had no gene match. CDR3 DNA: TGTGCCATCAGTGAACAGGGGTATGGCTACACCTTC. It specifies CAISEQGYGYTF.